Presented here are 4 T cell receptor beta chains from one specimen sequenced in a study of cytomegalovirus exposure and HLA in healthy donors. PCR was performed using 60 Vbeta and 13 Jbeta primers. Here immunoSEQ multiplex PCR was the method, and the copy in TCRdb shows in-frame clones only, minus some. This sample carries some 170,000 clones, 70% to 85% of them seen once, and the ten largest clones take 2.5%. Sequenced sample: PBMCs. The receptors here all came from a human donor in good health.

This chain connects TRBV7-9 to TRBJ1-2; 8 bases are shared with TRBD1. Per the germline V gene, CDR1 is SEHNR and CDR2 is FQNEAQ (reference sequence). This CDR3 has 13 amino acids. V was clipped by 5 bases and J by 5 bases; unmatched bases: 4. The CDR3 here is CASSLDRGYGYTF. The CDR3 DNA sequence: TGTGCCAGCAGCCTCGACAGGGGTTATGGCTACACCTTC.

The table lists this clone with a few counts. The J gene is TRBJ2-1, the V gene TRBV9, with 7 bases aligning to TRBD1. This CDR3 region has 13 residues. The germline V gene has CDR1 SGDLS and CDR2 YYNGEE. V gave up 3 bases and J gave up 6 bases; unmatched junction bases: 3. CDR3 in DNA: TGTGCCAGCAGCGAAGGACAGGCCAATGAGCAGTTCTTC. It translates to CASSEGQANEQFF. The whole variable domain, filled in from reference TRBV9 and TRBJ2-1, reads DSGVTQTPKHLITATGQRVTLRCSPRSGDLSVYWYQQSLDQGLQFLIQYYNGEERAKGNILERFSAQQFPDLHSELNLSSLELGDSALYFCASSEGQANEQFFGPGTRLTVL.

The V gene is TRBV11-3, the J gene TRBJ2-3; TRBD1 agrees at 8 bases. J gave up 3 bases and V 4 bases, and 6 bases lay outside the gene matches. The CDR3 runs 15 residues. From germline, CDR1 is SGHNT and CDR2 YENEEA. CDR3 bases: TGTGCCAGCAGCTCCAGGACAGGGAGAACAGATACGCAGTATTTT. It yields the protein CASSSRTGRTDTQYF.

This clone has a single count. The chain recombines TRBV11-2 with TRBJ2-7, with D tentatively TRBD1 (5 bases). This CDR3 is built from 15 residues. The V end was cut by 3 bases, the J end by 0 bases, with 12 bases between. CDR1 and CDR2 (germline): SGHAT, FQNNGV. The CDR3 here is CASSLGRVGSYEQYF. In DNA, the CDR3 is TGTGCCAGCAGCTTGGGCAGGGTTGGCTCCTACGAGCAGTACTTC.